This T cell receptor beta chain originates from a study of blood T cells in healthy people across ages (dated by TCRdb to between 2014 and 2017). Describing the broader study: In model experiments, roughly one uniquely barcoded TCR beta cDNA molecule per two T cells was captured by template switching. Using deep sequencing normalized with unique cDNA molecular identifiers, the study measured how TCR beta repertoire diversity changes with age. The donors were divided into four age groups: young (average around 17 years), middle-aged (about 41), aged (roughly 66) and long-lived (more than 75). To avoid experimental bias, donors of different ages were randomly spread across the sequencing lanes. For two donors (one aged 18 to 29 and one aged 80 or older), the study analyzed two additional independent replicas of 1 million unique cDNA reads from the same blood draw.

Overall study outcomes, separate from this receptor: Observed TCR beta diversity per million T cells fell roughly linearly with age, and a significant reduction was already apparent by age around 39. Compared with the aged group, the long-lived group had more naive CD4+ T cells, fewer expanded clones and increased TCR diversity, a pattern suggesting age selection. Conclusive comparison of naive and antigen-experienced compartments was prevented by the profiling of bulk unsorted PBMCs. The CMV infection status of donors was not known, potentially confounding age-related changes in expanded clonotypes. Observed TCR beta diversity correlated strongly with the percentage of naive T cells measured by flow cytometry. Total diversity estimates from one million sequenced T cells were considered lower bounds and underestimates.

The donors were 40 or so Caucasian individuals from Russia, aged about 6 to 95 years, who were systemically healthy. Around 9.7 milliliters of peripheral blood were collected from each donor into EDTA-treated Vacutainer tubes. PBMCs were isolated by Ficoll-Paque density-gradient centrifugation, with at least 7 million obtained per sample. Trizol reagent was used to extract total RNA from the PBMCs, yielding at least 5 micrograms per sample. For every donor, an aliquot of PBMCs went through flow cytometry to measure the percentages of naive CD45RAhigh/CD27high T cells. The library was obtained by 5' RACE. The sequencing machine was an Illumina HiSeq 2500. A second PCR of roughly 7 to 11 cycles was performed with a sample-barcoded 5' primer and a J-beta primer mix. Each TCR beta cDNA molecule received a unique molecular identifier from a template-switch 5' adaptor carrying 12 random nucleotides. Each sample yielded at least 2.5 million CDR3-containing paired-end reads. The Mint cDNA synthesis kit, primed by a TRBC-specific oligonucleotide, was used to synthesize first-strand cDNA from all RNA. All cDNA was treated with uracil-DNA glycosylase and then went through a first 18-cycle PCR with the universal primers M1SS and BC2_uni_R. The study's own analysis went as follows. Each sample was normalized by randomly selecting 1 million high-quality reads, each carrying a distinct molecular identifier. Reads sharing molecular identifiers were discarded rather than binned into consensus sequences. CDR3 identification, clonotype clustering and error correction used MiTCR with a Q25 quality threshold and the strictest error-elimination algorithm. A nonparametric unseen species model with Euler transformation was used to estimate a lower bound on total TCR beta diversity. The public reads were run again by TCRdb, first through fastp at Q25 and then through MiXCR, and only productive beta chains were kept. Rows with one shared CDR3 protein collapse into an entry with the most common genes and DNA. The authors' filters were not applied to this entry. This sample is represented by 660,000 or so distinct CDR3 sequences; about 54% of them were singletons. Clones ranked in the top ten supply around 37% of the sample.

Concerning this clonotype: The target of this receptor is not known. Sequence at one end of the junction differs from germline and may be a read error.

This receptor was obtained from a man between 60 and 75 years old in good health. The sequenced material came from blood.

The CDR3 reads as follows: CAISGPKQENYGYTF. The sequence in DNA is TGTGCCATCAGCGGCCCTAAACAGGAAAACTATGGCTACACCTTC. The sequence links TRBV7-2 to TRBJ1-2, and perhaps TRBD1 as D gene, on 5 matching bases. Taken from the germline V gene, the CDR1 and CDR2 loops are SGHTA and FQGNSA. The CDR3 sequence holds 15 residues, the cysteine and phenylalanine included. The entry retains the CDR3 DNA only, 45 bases that are in frame from base 1.